This entry describes one T cell receptor beta chain. Its antigen is not known. Some clones are missing from TCRdb's copy, which holds only in-frame ones; the method was immunoSEQ multiplex PCR. The sample consists of about 100,000 clones, nearly 95% of them appearing once. These data are taken from a study of T cell responses to AZD1222 COVID-19 vaccine. Whole-study results and caveats: Donors, mostly white British, included more females; clonal diversity was possibly underestimated.

After removal of 8 bases from V and 0 bases from J, the junction contained 6 bases not matched to a gene. The CDR3 loop spans 16 amino acids. The V gene's germline CDR1 is WNHNN and CDR2 SYGVQD (reference sequence). This sequence was found in an adult in good health. The specimen comprised peripheral blood, sampled on day 0 of AZD1222 vaccination. This chain uses TRBV10-1 with TRBJ2-1; TRBD2 aligns across 11 bases. CDR3 sequence (DNA): TGCGCCAGCTCGGGACTAGCGGCGACCTCCTACAATGAGCAGTTCTTC. Amino acids: CASSGLAATSYNEQFF.